The clone carrying this T cell receptor beta chain was seen once. This table comes from immunoSEQ multiplex PCR, and its TCRdb copy is limited to in-frame clones, with some not included. The sample includes around 130,000 clones, around 90% seen only once; the top ten take around 1.1%. The entry originates in a study of T cell responses to AZD1222 COVID-19 vaccine. Germline CDR1 and CDR2: SGHTA and FQGNSA. This CDR3 is 14 amino acids long. V dropped 4 bases and J dropped 4 bases, with 11 bases sitting between them. The sequencing used peripheral blood, collected 28 days after the second AZD1222 dose. The receptor was isolated from an adult who received the AZD1222 COVID-19 vaccine. The chain employs TRBV7-2 and TRBJ1-5, with a weak D call TRBD1 (5 bases). CDR3 coding DNA: TGTGCCAGCAGCTCGGGACCGGGGAATCAGCCCCAGCATTTT. As protein: CASSSGPGNQPQHF.